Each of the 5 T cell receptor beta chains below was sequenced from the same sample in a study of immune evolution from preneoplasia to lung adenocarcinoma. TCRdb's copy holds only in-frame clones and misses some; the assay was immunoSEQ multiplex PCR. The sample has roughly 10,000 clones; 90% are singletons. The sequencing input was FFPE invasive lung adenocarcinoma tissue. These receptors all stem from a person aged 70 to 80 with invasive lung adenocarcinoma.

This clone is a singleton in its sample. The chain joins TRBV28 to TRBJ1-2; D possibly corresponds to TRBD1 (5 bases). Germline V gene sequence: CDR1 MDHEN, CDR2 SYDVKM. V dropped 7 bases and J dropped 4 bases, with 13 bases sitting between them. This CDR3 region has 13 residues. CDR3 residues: CASTAGQVYGYTF. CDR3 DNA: TGTGCCAGCACGGCAGGGCAGGTCTATGGCTACACCTTC.

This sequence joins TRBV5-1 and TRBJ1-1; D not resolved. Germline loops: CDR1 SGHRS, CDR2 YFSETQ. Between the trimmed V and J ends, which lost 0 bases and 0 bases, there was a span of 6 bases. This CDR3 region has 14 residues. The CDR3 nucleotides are TGCGCCAGCAGCTTGGGTCAGGTGAACACTGAAGCTTTCTTT. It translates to CASSLGQVNTEAFF.

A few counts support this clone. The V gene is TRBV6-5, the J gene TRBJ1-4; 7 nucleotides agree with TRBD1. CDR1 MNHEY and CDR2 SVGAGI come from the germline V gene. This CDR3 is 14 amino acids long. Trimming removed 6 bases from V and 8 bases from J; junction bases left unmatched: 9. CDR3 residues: CASSPRQGWEKLFF. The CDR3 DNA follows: TGTGCCAGCAGCCCTCGACAGGGTTGGGAAAAACTGTTTTTT.

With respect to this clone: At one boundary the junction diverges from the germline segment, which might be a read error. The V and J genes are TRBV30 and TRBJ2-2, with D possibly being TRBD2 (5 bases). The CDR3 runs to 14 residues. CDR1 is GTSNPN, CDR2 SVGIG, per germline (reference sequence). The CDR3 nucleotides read TGTGCCTGGAGTGTAAGGTCTAACACCGGGGAGCTGTTCTTT. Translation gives CAWSVRSNTGELFF.

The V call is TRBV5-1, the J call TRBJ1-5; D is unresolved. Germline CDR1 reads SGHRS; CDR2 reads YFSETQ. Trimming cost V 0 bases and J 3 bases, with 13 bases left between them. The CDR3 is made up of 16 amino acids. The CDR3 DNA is TGCGCCAGCAGCTTGGGAGTGGGTGGAAACAATCAGCCCCAGCATTTT. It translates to CASSLGVGGNNQPQHF.